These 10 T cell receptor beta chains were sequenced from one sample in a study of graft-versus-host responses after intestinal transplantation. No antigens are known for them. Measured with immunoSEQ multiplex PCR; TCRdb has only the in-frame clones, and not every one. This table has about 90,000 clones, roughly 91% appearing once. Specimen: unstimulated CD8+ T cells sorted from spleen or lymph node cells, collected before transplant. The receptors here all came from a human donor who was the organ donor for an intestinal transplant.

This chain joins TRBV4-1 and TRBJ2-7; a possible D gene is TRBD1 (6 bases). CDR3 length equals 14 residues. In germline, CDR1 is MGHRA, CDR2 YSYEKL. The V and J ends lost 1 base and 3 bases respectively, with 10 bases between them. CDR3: CASSQVGTRYEQYF. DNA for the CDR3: TGCGCCAGCAGCCAAGTGGGGACACGCTACGAGCAGTACTTC.

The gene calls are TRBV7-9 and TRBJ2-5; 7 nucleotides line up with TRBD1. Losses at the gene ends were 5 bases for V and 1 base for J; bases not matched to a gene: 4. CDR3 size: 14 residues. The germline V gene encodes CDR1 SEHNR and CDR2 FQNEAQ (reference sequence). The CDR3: CASSGRDSQETQYF. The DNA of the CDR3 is TGTGCCAGCAGCGGCCGGGACAGCCAAGAGACCCAGTACTTC. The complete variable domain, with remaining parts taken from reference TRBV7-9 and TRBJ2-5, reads DTGVSQNPRHKITKRGQNVTFRCDPISEHNRLYWYRQTLGQGPEFLTYFQNEAQLEKSRLLSDRFSAERPKGSFSTLEIQRTEQGDSAMYLCASSGRDSQETQYFGPGTRLLVL.

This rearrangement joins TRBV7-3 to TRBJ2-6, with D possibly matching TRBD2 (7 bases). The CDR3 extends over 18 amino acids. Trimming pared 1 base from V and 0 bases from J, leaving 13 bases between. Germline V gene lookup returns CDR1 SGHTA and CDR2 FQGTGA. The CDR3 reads CASSLIGGPLSGANVLTF. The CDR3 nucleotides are TGTGCCAGCAGCTTAATCGGGGGGCCTCTCTCTGGGGCCAACGTCCTGACTTTC.

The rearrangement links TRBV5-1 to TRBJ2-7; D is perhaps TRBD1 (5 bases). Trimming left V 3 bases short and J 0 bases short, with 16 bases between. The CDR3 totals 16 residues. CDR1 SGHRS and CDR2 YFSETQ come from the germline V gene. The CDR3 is CASSSGVTTVSYEQYF. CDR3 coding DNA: TGCGCCAGCAGCTCTGGGGTTACGACAGTCTCCTACGAGCAGTACTTC.

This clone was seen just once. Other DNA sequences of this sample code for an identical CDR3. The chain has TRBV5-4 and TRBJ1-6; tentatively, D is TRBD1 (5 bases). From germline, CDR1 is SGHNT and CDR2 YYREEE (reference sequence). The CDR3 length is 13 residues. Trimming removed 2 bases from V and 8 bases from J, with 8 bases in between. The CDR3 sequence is CASSFRGDSPLHF. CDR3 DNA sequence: TGTGCCAGCAGCTTTCGGGGGGATTCACCCCTCCACTTT.

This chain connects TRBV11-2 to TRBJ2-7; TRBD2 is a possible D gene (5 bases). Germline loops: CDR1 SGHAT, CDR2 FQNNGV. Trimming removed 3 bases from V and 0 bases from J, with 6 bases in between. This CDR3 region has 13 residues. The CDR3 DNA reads TGTGCCAGCAGCTTGGAGGTCTCCTACGAGCAGTACTTC. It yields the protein CASSLEVSYEQYF.

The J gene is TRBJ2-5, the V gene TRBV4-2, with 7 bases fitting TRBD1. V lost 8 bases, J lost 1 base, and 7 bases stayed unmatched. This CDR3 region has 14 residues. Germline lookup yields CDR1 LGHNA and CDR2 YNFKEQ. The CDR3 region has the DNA TGTGCCAGCGGCCCAGGGGGTAGCCAAGAGACCCAGTACTTC. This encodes CASGPGGSQETQYF.

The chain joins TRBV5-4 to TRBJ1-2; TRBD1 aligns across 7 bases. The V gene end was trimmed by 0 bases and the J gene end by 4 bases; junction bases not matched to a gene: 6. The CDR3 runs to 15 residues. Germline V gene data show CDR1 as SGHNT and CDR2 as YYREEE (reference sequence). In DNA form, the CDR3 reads TGTGCCAGCAGCTTGGCCTACAGGGGAGGCTATGGCTACACCTTC. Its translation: CASSLAYRGGYGYTF.

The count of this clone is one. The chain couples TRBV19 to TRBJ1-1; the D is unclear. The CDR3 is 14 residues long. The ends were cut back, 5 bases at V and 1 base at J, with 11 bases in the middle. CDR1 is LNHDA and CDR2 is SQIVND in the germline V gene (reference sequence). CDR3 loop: CASSVGGWNTEAFF. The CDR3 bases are TGTGCCAGTAGTGTGGGAGGTTGGAACACTGAAGCTTTCTTT.

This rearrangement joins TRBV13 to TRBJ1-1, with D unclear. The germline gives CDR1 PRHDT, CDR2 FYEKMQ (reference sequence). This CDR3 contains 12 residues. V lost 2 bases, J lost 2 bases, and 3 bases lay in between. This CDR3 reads CASSLTNTEAFF. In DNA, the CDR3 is TGTGCCAGCAGCTTAACAAACACTGAAGCTTTCTTT.